The 3 T cell receptor beta chains below all came from one sample that was sequenced in a study of shared clonotypes between healthy human individuals. The data were produced by immunoSEQ multiplex PCR, yet TCRdb's version contains in-frame clones alone and is incomplete. The data hold around 450,000 clones, with around 79% observed a single time. The sequenced material came from PBMCs. Receptor source: a woman between 35 and 50 years old in good health. Some clones in this sample may be carry-over from other donors' samples.

The chain carries TRBV28 and TRBJ2-6; 7 nucleotides align to TRBD1. The trim removed 6 bases at V and 0 bases at J, leaving 8 bases unmatched. The CDR3 runs 17 residues. CDR1 is MDHEN, CDR2 SYDVKM, per germline. The CDR3 loop is CASRVNRGFSGANVLTF. CDR3 DNA: TGTGCCAGCAGGGTCAACAGGGGATTCTCTGGGGCCAACGTCCTGACTTTC.

As regards this clone: A much larger clone is a single base away; this may be a read error. V usage is TRBV5-4 and J usage is TRBJ2-1; no firm D call. This CDR3 has 11 amino acids. Germline CDR1 reads SGHNT; CDR2 reads YYREEE (reference sequence). The DNA for the CDR3 is TGTGCCAGTAGCTCCTACAATGAGCAGTTCTTC. It specifies CASSSYNEQFF.

The V call is TRBV9, the J call TRBJ2-7, with D maybe TRBD2 (5 bases). CDR1 SGDLS and CDR2 YYNGEE come from the germline V gene. Trimming cost V 3 bases and J 2 bases, with 18 bases left between them. The CDR3 covers 16 residues. CDR3: CASSASGTTLPYEQYF. The CDR3 coding sequence is TGTGCCAGCAGCGCCTCGGGAACCACCCTCCCCTACGAGCAGTACTTC. The full variable domain, in which reference TRBV9 and TRBJ2-7 provide the parts outside the CDR3, is DSGVTQTPKHLITATGQRVTLRCSPRSGDLSVYWYQQSLDQGLQFLIQYYNGEERAKGNILERFSAQQFPDLHSELNLSSLELGDSALYFCASSASGTTLPYEQYFGPGTRLTVT.